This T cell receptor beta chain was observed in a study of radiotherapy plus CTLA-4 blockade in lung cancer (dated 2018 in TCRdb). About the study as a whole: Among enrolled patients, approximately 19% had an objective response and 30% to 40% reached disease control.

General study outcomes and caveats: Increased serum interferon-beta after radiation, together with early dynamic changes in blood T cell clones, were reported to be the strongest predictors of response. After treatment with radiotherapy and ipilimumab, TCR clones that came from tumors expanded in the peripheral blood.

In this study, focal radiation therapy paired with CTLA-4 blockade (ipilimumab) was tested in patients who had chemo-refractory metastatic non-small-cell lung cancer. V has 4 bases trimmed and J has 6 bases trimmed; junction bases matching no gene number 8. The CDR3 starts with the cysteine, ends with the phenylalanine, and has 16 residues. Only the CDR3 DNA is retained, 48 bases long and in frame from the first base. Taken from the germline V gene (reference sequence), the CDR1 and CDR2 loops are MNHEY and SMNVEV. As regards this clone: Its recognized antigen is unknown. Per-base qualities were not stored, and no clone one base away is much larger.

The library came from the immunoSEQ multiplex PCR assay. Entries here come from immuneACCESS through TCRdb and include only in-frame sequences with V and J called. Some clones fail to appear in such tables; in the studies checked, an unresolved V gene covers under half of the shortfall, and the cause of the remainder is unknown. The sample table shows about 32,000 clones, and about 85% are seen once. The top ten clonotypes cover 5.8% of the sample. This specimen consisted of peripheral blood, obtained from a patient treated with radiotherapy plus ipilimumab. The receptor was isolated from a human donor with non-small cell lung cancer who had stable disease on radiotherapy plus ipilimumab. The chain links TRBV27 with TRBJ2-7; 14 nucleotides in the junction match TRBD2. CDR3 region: CASSSGTSGRRVEQYF. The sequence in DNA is TGTGCCAGCAGTTCAGGGACTAGCGGGAGACGCGTCGAGCAGTACTTC.